This T cell receptor (beta chain) comes out of a study of OX40 agonist ivuxolimab in advanced cancers. For the study at large: Patients received ivuxolimab, an intravenous treatment, every 2 weeks at 0.01 to 10 mg/kg. A male proportion of about 84% was recorded, with mean age approximately 60 years and range about 20 to 85.

Study outcomes and limitations: Normalized expansion of T-cell clones was also low for some nonresponders. Relatively little clonal expansion, among the lowest observed, appeared in partial responders at 0.1-3.0 mg/kg.

V gave up 4 bases and J gave up 8 bases; unmatched junction bases: 15. The CDR3 is 16 amino acids. CDR1 and CDR2 (germline): SGHDT, YYEEEE. Generated by immunoSEQ multiplex PCR, the TCRdb table keeps only in-frame clones and is missing some. The table includes tens of thousands of clones, approximately 88% detected once. To note about this clone: Its antigen remains unidentified.

This sequence originates from an adult with an advanced solid tumor such as melanoma, head and neck, liver or kidney cancer. The source material was CD4+ or CD8+ T cells sorted from blood, sampled in a trial of the OX40 agonist ivuxolimab. The chain employs TRBV5-6 and TRBJ2-3; 8 nucleotides line up with TRBD1. This CDR3 is CASSPRSRGRFGTQYF. The CDR3 coding sequence is TGTGCCAGCAGCCCCCGGAGCAGGGGGCGCTTTGGTACGCAGTATTTT. Variable domain in full (rest from reference TRBV5-6 and TRBJ2-3): DAGVTQSPTHLIKTRGQQVTLRCSPKSGHDTVSWYQQALGQGPQFIFQYYEEEERQRGNFPDRFSGHQFPNYSSELNVNALLLGDSALYLCASSPRSRGRFGTQYFGPGTRLTVL.